Listed here are 29 T cell receptor beta chains from one sample, sequenced in a study of blood T cell repertoires in COVID-19. This table comes from immunoSEQ multiplex PCR, and its TCRdb copy is limited to in-frame clones, with some not included. The sample consists of roughly 260,000 clones, 88% of them appearing once. The sequenced sample consisted of peripheral blood. The source of these receptors is a woman between 25 and 40 years old with COVID-19, enrolled during active disease.

This chain connects TRBV30 to TRBJ2-3; 8 nucleotides align to TRBD2. The CDR3 totals 14 residues. Germline CDR1 is GTSNPN and CDR2 is SVGIG (reference sequence). V lost 5 bases and J lost 6; bases outside the gene matches: 10. The CDR3 region has the DNA TGTGCCTGGTCCAGCGGGAGAGCGACGGATACGCAGTATTTT. Its protein product is CAWSSGRATDTQYF.

The V call is TRBV6-1, the J call TRBJ2-7, with 8 bases fitting TRBD1. V was pared by 3 bases and J by 3 bases, with 1 base of the junction left unmatched. The CDR3 extends over 13 amino acids. Germline CDR1 reads MNHNS; CDR2 reads SASEGT. CDR3 in DNA: TGTGCCAGCAGTGACAGGGGGCTCTACGAGCAGTACTTC. Amino acids: CASSDRGLYEQYF.

V gene TRBV3-1 (or the pseudogene TRBV3-2) combines with J gene TRBJ2-5, with 11 positions matching TRBD2. CDR1 LGHDT and CDR2 YNNKEL come from the germline V gene (reference sequence). The junction had 5 bases not matched to a gene; V was cut back by 2 bases and J by 6 bases. The CDR3 runs 15 residues. The CDR3 reads CASSQPTSGKKTQYF. Here the CDR3 DNA reads TGTGCCAGCAGCCAACCGACTAGCGGGAAAAAGACCCAGTACTTC.

This sequence joins TRBV6-5 and TRBJ1-1, with D unclear. With 6 bases removed from V and 3 bases from J, the gap between germline ends came to 11 bases. Germline V gene lookup returns CDR1 MNHEY and CDR2 SVGAGI. This CDR3 is built from 13 residues. The CDR3 region is CASRRDFDTEAFF. The CDR3 DNA reads as TGTGCCAGCAGGCGGGATTTTGACACTGAAGCTTTCTTT.

The chain has TRBV7-9 and TRBJ2-1; tentatively, D is TRBD2 (6 bases). The CDR3 loop spans 16 amino acids. Germline-derived CDR1 and CDR2 are SEHNR and FQNEAQ (reference sequence). V lost 0 bases, J lost 0 bases, and 9 bases lay in between. The CDR3 reads CASSLADGSSYNEQFF. The CDR3 coding sequence is TGTGCCAGCAGCTTAGCCGACGGGAGCTCCTACAATGAGCAGTTCTTC.

V is TRBV18 and J is TRBJ1-1; D not certain. The V gene's germline CDR1 is KGHSH and CDR2 LQKENI. V lost 2 bases to trimming and J lost 2 bases, with 15 bases between them. The CDR3 loop spans 16 amino acids. The CDR3 spells CASSPSDWNINTEAFF. The CDR3, as DNA: TGTGCCAGCTCACCAAGCGACTGGAACATAAACACTGAAGCTTTCTTT.

This clone was seen just once. This chain uses TRBV11-3 with TRBJ2-1; the match to TRBD2 covers 12 bases. The CDR3 length is 15 residues. V dropped 3 bases and J dropped 5; count of bases not matched to a gene: 2. Germline V gives CDR1 SGHNT, CDR2 YENEEA. The chain's CDR3 is CASSLTSGSHNEQFF. Written as DNA, the CDR3 is TGTGCCAGCAGCTTGACTAGCGGGAGCCACAATGAGCAGTTCTTC.

The V and J genes are TRBV24-1 and TRBJ2-3, with TRBD1 as a possible D gene (7 bases). This CDR3 has 16 amino acids. Germline V gene lookup returns CDR1 KGHDR and CDR2 SFDVKD. The V end was cut by 1 base, the J end by 1 base, with 11 bases between. The CDR3 region has the DNA TGTGCCACCAGTGATTTAGGCAGGGGGGGCACAGATACGCAGTATTTT. Residues: CATSDLGRGGTDTQYF.

A single count supports this clone. The CDR3 loop is CASSPPTGGAHTGELFF. The CDR3 region has the DNA TGCGCCAGCAGCCCCCCAACAGGGGGCGCCCACACCGGGGAGCTGTTTTTT. This chain links TRBV5-1 with TRBJ2-2; 9 bases are shared with TRBD1. CDR1 and CDR2 from the germline V gene are SGHRS and YFSETQ. The CDR3 loop spans 17 amino acids. With V trimmed by 4 bases and J by 3 bases, 10 bases remained unmatched. Variable domain in full (rest from reference TRBV5-1 and TRBJ2-2): KAGVTQTPRYLIKTRGQQVTLSCSPISGHRSVSWYQQTPGQGLQFLFEYFSETQRNKGNFPGRFSGRQFSNSRSEMNVSTLELGDSALYLCASSPPTGGAHTGELFFGEGSRLTVL.

V usage is TRBV6-5 and J usage is TRBJ1-2; tentative D call: TRBD1 (5 bases). V shed 5 bases and J shed 8 bases, with 21 bases lying between them. CDR1 MNHEY and CDR2 SVGAGI come from the germline V gene. The CDR3 is made up of 15 amino acids. This CDR3 is CASSPKSSLGGGYTF. The DNA of the CDR3 is TGTGCCAGCAGTCCTAAAAGTTCTCTCGGGGGAGGCTACACCTTC.

The chain is built from TRBV28 and TRBJ1-2; 7 nucleotides line up with TRBD1. With 5 bases clipped from V and 8 bases from J, the junction kept 5 bases outside the gene matches. CDR3 length equals 12 residues. CDR1 and CDR2 from the germline V gene are MDHEN and SYDVKM. The CDR3 reads CASSEGAEGYTF. Here the CDR3 DNA reads TGTGCCAGCAGTGAGGGGGCGGAAGGCTACACCTTC.

The CDR3 DNA reads TGTGCCAGCTGCACCCGGGGGGAGACCCAGTACTTC. Translation: CASCTRGETQYF. The chain is built from TRBV6-5 and TRBJ2-5; the D gene is possibly TRBD2 (6 bases). Trimming took 8 bases from V and 5 from J, leaving 12 bases between them. This CDR3 is built from 12 residues. Germline V gene data show CDR1 as MNHEY and CDR2 as SVGAGI.

The rearrangement links TRBV29-1 to TRBJ2-1; a weak D match, TRBD2 (5 bases). Germline lookup yields CDR1 SQVTM and CDR2 ANQGSEA. With 2 bases removed from V and 7 bases from J, the gap between germline ends came to 18 bases. The CDR3 has 15 residues. CDR3 protein: CSVELRAFTLNEQFF. The CDR3 region has the DNA TGCAGCGTTGAATTGAGGGCATTTACATTGAATGAGCAGTTCTTC.

The chain uses TRBV10-3 and TRBJ2-3; the match to TRBD2 covers 13 bases. This CDR3 is built from 16 residues. Trimming cost V 3 bases and J 4 bases; bases outside gene matches: 4. Germline assignment: CDR1 ENHRY and CDR2 SYGVKD. The CDR3 is CAISDTSGRGADTQYF. The CDR3, as DNA: TGTGCCATCAGTGATACTAGCGGGAGGGGTGCAGATACGCAGTATTTT.

The V gene is TRBV6-5, the J gene TRBJ2-3; 8 nucleotides align to TRBD2. Germline V gene data show CDR1 as MNHEY and CDR2 as SVGAGI. Trimming removed 8 bases from V and 1 base from J; junction bases left unmatched: 5. The CDR3 covers 14 residues. The CDR3 DNA reads as TGTGCCAGCGTCGGGGGGGTGCGCACAGATACGCAGTATTTT. This translates into CASVGGVRTDTQYF.

The V and J genes are TRBV6-2 or TRBV6-3 and TRBJ1-5, with TRBD1 matching 7 bases. This CDR3 region has 14 residues. The J segment lost 2 bases and the V segment lost 5 bases, leaving 3 bases of the junction unmatched. Germline CDR1 is MNHEY and CDR2 is SVGEGT. The CDR3 DNA reads TGTGCCAGCAGTGACAGGGTGGGCAATCAGCCCCAGCATTTT. Protein product: CASSDRVGNQPQHF.

The chain employs TRBV2 and TRBJ1-6, with D perhaps matching TRBD1 (6 bases). V was clipped by 10 bases and J by 5 bases, with 15 bases between them. The CDR3 length is 14 residues. In germline, CDR1 is SNHLY, CDR2 FYNNEI. In DNA form, the CDR3 reads TGTGCCACCCAAAGGGGGGGAAATAATTCACCCCTCCACTTT. Translation gives CATQRGGNNSPLHF.

J is TRBJ1-5 and V is TRBV6-5, with 7 bases aligning to TRBD1. Germline V gene data show CDR1 as MNHEY and CDR2 as SVGAGI. V trimming: 7 bases; J trimming: 3 bases; junction bases outside the gene matches: 3. The CDR3 is 13 residues long. For the CDR3, the DNA is TGTGCCAGCACCAGGGGGATCAATCAGCCCCAGCATTTT. Translation: CASTRGINQPQHF.

Concerning this clone: Other DNA sequences in the sample encode the same CDR3. The gene calls are TRBV28 and TRBJ2-4, with 9 bases identical to TRBD2. Losses at the gene ends were 8 bases for V and 9 bases for J; bases not matched to a gene: 23. This CDR3 region has 18 residues. Germline assignment: CDR1 MDHEN and CDR2 SYDVKM. Here the CDR3 reads CASSWGVWGAGGPGIQYF. In DNA, the CDR3 is TGTGCCAGCTCCTGGGGGGTATGGGGGGCGGGAGGGCCTGGCATTCAGTACTTC. Full variable domain (remainder filled in from reference TRBV28 and TRBJ2-4): DVKVTQSSRYLVKRTGEKVFLECVQDMDHENMFWYRQDPGLGLRLIYFSYDVKMKEKGDIPEGYSVSREKKERFSLILESASTNQTSMYLCASSWGVWGAGGPGIQYFGAGTRLSVL.

This clone occurred a few times. The chain is built from TRBV6-1 and TRBJ2-7, with 8 bases fitting TRBD1. The CDR3 has 16 residues. J was trimmed by 2 bases and V by 0 bases; bases with no gene match: 6. Per the germline V gene, CDR1 is MNHNS and CDR2 is SASEGT. The CDR3 region has the DNA TGTGCCAGCAGTGAAGCGGGACAGGTTATGGCCTACGAGCAGTACTTC. Amino acids: CASSEAGQVMAYEQYF.

CDR3 DNA sequence: TGTGCCAGCTACTTGACAGGTTCCTCTGGAAACACCATATATTTT. This gives the protein CASYLTGSSGNTIYF. The genes are TRBV7-9 and TRBJ1-3; D is possibly TRBD1 (6 bases). V gave up 8 bases and J gave up 0 bases, with 14 bases separating them. The CDR3 contains 15 residues. Germline CDR1 SEHNR, CDR2 FQNEAQ (reference sequence). Variable domain in full (rest from reference TRBV7-9 and TRBJ1-3): DTGVSQNPRHKITKRGQNVTFRCDPISEHNRLYWYRQTLGQGPEFLTYFQNEAQLEKSRLLSDRFSAERPKGSFSTLEIQRTEQGDSAMYLCASYLTGSSGNTIYFGEGSWLTVV.

The chain links TRBV4-3 to TRBJ2-7, with 8 nucleotides matching TRBD1. CDR1 is LGHNA and CDR2 is YSLEER in the germline V gene. J gave up 5 bases and V 4 bases, and 7 bases lay outside the gene matches. This CDR3 region has 14 residues. This CDR3 is CASSLDRGGDEQYF. The CDR3, as DNA: TGCGCCAGCAGCCTCGACAGGGGTGGCGACGAGCAGTACTTC.

The V gene is TRBV5-1, the J gene TRBJ2-3; 10 nucleotides align to TRBD2. This CDR3 is built from 14 residues. J was trimmed by 4 bases and V by 8 bases; bases with no gene match: 7. CDR1 is SGHRS and CDR2 is YFSETQ in the germline V gene. CDR3: CASSSGSLADTQYF. CDR3 DNA sequence: TGCGCCAGTTCTAGCGGGAGTTTAGCAGATACGCAGTATTTT.

The chain employs TRBV5-6 and TRBJ1-1; D uncertain. Trimming shortened V by 4 bases and J by 4 bases, and 14 bases separated the two germline ends. The CDR3 runs to 14 residues. In germline, CDR1 is SGHDT, CDR2 YYEEEE. The CDR3 sequence: CASSPPVVTTEAFF. CDR3 in DNA: TGTGCCAGCAGCCCCCCAGTGGTAACCACTGAAGCTTTCTTT.

This sequence joins TRBV4-1 and TRBJ2-1; the D gene is possibly TRBD2 (7 bases). Between the trimmed V and J ends, which lost 3 bases and 9 bases, there was a span of 18 bases. The CDR3 totals 15 residues. The germline V gene encodes CDR1 MGHRA and CDR2 YSYEKL. This CDR3 reads CASSHSRTRGSEQFF. In DNA, the CDR3 is TGCGCCAGCAGCCACTCCCGGACTAGGGGGAGTGAGCAGTTCTTC.

The genes are TRBV5-6 and TRBJ2-2; D unclear. This CDR3 region has 14 residues. V shed 4 bases and J shed 5 bases, with 12 bases lying between them. CDR1 SGHDT and CDR2 YYEEEE come from the germline V gene. The CDR3, as DNA: TGTGCCAGCAGCCCCGTTGGGCGAACCGGGGAGCTGTTTTTT. Translated, it gives CASSPVGRTGELFF.

This chain connects TRBV5-4 to TRBJ1-1, with TRBD1 as a possible D gene (5 bases). V lost 3 bases, J lost 6 bases, and 15 bases lay in between. Germline assignment: CDR1 SGHNT and CDR2 YYREEE (reference sequence). The CDR3 has 14 residues. The CDR3 nucleotides read TGTGCCAGCAGCTCATACGGGGGAAGGGCTGAAGCTTTCTTT. This sequence encodes CASSSYGGRAEAFF.

The chain uses TRBV14 and TRBJ2-1, with TRBD2 matching over 10 bases. The V gene end was trimmed by 4 bases and the J gene end by 2 bases; junction bases not matched to a gene: 5. CDR3 length: 16 amino acids. The germline V gene encodes CDR1 SGHDN and CDR2 FVKESK. DNA of the CDR3: TGTGCCAGCAGCCGAATCCTAGCGGGAGCCTACAATGAGCAGTTCTTC. Amino acid sequence: CASSRILAGAYNEQFF.

The chain has TRBV19 and TRBJ2-7; 8 bases are shared with TRBD1. The CDR3 contains 14 residues. V lost 6 bases, J lost 5 bases, and 9 bases stayed unmatched. Germline-derived CDR1 and CDR2 are LNHDA and SQIVND (reference sequence). The CDR3 nucleotides read TGTGCCAGTAGCTTTACAGGGGGTGTCCACGAGCAGTACTTC. Translating gives CASSFTGGVHEQYF.